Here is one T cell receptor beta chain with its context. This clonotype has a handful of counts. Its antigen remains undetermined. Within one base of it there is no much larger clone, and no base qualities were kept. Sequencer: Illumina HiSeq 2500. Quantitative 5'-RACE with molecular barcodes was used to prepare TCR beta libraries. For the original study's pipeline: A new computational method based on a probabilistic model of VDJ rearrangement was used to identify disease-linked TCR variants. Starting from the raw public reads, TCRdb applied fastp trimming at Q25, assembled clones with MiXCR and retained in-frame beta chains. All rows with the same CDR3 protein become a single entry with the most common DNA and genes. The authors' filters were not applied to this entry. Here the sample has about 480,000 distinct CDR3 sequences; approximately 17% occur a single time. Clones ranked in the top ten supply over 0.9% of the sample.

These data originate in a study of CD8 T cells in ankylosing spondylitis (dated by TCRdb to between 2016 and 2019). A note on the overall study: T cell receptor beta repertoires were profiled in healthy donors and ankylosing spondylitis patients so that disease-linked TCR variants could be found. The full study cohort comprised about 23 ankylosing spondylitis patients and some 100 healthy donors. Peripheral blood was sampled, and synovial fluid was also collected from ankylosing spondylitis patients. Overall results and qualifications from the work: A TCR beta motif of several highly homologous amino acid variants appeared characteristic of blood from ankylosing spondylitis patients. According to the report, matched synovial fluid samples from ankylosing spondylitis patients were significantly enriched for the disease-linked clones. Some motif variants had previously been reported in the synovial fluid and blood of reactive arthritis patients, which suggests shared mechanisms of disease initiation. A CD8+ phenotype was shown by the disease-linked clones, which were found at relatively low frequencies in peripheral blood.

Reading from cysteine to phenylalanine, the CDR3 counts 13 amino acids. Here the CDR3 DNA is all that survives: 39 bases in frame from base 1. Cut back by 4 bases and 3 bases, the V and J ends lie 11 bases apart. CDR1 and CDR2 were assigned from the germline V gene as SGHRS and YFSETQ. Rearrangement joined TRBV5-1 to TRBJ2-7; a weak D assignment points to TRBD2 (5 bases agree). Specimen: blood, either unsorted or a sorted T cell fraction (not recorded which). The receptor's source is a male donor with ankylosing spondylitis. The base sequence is TGCGCCAGCAGCCTTCAGCGGAACTACGAGCAGTACTTC. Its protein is CASSLQRNYEQYF.